This TCR beta chain came from a study of response to subunit inactivated influenza vaccine. V was pared by 5 bases and J by 3 bases, with 8 bases of the junction left unmatched. The CDR3 sequence is 15 residues long. Germline loops: CDR1 SQVTM, CDR2 ANQGSEA. Using its own MiXCR run on the RT-PCR reads, TCRdb lists one record per CDR3 protein. The sample lists about 540,000 distinct CDR3 sequences, roughly 25% seen once, with around 2.8% in the top ten. In addition, the sample was reused for a study of T cells expressing NK-cell markers. That work states: 5'RACE template switching built TCR beta cDNA with unique molecular identifiers. Underlying the TCR beta repertoires were sorted CD3+CD56+NKG2C+, CD3+CD56+NKG2C- and CD3+CD56-NKG2C+ T cells. Serological testing identified seven of the eight sequenced donors as HCMV-seropositive and one as seronegative. Several experiments confined sorting to alpha-beta TCR T cells with an anti-gamma-delta TCR antibody. Of CD8+ T cells, 1.0-7.0% belonged to dominant NKG2C+ clonotypes in several donors.

The source of this sequence is a man aged 50 to 60 who received an inactivated influenza vaccine. The sequenced sample was CD4+ T cells sorted from PBMCs, obtained 12 days after vaccination. V usage is TRBV29-1 and J usage is TRBJ2-3; TRBD2 matches 10 bases. The chain's CDR3 is CSVFPIAGGTDTQYF. As DNA, the CDR3 is TGCAGCGTTTTCCCGATAGCGGGGGGAACAGATACGCAGTATTTT.